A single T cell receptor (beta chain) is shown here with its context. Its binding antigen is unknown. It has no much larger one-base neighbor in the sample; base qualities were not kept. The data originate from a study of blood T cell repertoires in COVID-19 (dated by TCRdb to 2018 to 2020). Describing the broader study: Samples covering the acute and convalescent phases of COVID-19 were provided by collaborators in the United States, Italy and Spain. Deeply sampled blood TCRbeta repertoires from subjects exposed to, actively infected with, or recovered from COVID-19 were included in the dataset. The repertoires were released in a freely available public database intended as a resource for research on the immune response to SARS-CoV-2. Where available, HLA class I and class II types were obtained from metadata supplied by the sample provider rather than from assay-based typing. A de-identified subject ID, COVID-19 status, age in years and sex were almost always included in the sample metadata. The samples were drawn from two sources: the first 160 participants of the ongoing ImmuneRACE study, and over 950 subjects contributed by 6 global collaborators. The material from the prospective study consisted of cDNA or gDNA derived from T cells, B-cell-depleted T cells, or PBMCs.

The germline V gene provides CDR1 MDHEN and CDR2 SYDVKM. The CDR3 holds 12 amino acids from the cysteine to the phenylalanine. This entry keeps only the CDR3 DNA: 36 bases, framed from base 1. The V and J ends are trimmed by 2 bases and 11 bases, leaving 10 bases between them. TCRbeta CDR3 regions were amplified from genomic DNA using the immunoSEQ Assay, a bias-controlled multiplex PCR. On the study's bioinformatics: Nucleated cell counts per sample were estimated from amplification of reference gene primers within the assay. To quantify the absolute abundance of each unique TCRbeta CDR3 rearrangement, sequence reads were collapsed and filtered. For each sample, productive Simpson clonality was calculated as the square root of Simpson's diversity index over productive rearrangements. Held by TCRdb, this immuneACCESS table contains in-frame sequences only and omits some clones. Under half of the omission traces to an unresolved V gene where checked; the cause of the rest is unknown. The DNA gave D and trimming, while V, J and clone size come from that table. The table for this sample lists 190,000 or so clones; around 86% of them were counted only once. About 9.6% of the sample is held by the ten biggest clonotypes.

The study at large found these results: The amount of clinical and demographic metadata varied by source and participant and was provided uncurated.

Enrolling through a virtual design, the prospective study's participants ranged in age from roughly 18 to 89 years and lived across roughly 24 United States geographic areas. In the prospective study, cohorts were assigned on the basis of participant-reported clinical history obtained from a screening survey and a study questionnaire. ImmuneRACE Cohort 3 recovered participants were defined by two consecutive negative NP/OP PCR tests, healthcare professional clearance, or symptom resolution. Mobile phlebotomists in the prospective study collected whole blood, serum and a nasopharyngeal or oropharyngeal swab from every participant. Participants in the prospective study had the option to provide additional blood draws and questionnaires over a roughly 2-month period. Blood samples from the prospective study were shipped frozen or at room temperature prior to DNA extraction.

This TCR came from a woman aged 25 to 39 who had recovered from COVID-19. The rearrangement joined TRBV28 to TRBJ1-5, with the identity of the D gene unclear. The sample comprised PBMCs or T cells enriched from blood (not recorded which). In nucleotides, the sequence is TGTGCCAGCAGTTTACGAGGGAGGGCCCAGCATTTT. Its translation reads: CASSLRGRAQHF.